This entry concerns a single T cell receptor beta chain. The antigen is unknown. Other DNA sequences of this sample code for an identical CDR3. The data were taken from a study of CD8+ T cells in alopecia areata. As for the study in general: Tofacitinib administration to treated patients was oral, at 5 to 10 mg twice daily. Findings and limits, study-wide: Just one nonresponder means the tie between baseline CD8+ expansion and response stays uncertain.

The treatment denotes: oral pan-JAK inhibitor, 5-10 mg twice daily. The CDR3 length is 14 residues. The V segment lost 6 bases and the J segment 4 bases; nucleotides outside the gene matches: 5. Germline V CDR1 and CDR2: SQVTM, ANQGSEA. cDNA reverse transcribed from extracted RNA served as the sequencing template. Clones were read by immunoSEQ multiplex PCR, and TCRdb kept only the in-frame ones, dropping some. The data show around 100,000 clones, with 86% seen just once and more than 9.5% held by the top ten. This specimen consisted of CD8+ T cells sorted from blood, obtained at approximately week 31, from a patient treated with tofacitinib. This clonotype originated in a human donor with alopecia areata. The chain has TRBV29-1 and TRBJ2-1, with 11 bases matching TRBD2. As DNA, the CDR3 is TGCAGCGTCGAGGGACTAGCGGCTTACAATGAGCAGTTCTTC. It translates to CSVEGLAAYNEQFF.